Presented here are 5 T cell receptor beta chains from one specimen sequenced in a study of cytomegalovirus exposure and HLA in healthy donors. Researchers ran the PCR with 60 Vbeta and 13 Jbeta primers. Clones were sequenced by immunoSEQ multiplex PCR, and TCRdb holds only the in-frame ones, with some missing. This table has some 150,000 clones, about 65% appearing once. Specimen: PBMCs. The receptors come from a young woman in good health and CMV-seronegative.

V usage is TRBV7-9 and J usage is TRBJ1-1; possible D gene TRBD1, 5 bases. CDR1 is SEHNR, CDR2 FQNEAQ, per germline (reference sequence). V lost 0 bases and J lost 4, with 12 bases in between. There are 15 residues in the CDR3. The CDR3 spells CASSLAQGGATEAFF. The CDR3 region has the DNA TGTGCCAGCAGCTTAGCCCAGGGAGGGGCCACTGAAGCTTTCTTT.

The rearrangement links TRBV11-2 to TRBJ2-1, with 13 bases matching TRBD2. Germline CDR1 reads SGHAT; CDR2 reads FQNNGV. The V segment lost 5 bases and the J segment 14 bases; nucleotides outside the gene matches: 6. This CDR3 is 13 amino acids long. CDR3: CASSPGTSGVEFF. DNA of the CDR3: TGTGCCAGCAGCCCCGGGACTAGCGGGGTCGAGTTCTTC.

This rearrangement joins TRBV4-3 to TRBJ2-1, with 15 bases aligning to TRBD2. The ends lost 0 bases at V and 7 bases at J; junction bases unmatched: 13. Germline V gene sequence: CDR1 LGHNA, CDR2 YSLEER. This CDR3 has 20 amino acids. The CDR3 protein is CASSQEGLAGGRSLGNEQFF. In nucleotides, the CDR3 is TGCGCCAGCAGCCAAGAAGGACTAGCGGGAGGGAGGAGTTTGGGGAATGAGCAGTTCTTC.

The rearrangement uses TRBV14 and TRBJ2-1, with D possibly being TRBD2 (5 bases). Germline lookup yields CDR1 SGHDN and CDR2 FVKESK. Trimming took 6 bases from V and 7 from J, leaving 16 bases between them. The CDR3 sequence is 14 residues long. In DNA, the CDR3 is TGTGCCAGCAGTCTGGCCGGGAATAGGAATGAGCAGTTCTTC. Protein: CASSLAGNRNEQFF.

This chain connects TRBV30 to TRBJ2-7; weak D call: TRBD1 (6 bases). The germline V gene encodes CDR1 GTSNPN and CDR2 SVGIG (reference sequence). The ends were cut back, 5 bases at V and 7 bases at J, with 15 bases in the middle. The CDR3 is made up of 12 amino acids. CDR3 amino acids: CAWLGGSDEQYF. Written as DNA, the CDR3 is TGTGCCTGGTTAGGGGGTTCGGATGAGCAGTACTTC. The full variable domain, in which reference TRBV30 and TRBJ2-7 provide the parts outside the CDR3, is SQTIHQWPATLVQPVGSPLSLECTVEGTSNPNLYWYRQAAGRGLQLLFYSVGIGQISSEVPQNLSASRPQDRQFILSSKKLLLSDSGFYLCAWLGGSDEQYFGPGTRLTVT.